The clone carrying this T cell receptor beta chain was observed a single time. The sample belongs to a study of blood T cell repertoires in COVID-19. At the level of the study: Researchers got acute and convalescent COVID-19 samples from the United States, Italy and Spain. Nucleic acid was either cDNA or gDNA, and it came from T cells, B-cell-depleted T cells, or PBMCs.

As processed by the authors: Estimation of nucleated cell counts relied on the amplification of reference gene primers. Data came from immunoSEQ multiplex PCR; TCRdb stores just in-frame clones and leaves some out. V and J calls and clone size are copied from that table; D and trimming were computed from the DNA. The sample records 84,000 or so clones, about 86% being singletons. The clonotype originates from a man older than 75 with active or convalescent COVID-19. Material for sequencing was peripheral blood.

The CDR3 coding sequence is TGTGCCAGCAGTGCCCGCGCTAGCGGGTACACAGATACGCAGTATTTT. As protein: CASSARASGYTDTQYF. This chain links TRBV27 with TRBJ2-3; 8 bases map to TRBD2. Trimming at V came to 5 bases and at J to 2 bases, leaving 9 bases not matched to a gene. Germline CDR1 MNHEY, CDR2 SMNVEV (reference sequence). The CDR3 consists of 16 residues.